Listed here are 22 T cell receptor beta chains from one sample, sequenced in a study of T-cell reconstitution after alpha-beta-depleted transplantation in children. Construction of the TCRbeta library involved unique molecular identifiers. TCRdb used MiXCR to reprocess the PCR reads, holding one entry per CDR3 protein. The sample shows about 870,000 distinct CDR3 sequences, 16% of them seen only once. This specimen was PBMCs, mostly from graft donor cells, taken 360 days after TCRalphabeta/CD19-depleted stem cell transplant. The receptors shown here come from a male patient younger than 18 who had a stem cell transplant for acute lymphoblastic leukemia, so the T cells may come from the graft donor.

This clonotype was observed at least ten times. CDR3 sequence reads: CSARSGETQYF. The CDR3, as DNA: TGCAGTGCTAGATCAGGGGAAACCCAGTACTTC. This chain uses TRBV20-1 with TRBJ2-5, with a weak D call TRBD1 (6 bases). Trimming cost V 2 bases and J 8 bases, with 9 bases left between them. The germline V gene encodes CDR1 DFQATT and CDR2 SNEGSKA (reference sequence). This CDR3 is 11 amino acids long.

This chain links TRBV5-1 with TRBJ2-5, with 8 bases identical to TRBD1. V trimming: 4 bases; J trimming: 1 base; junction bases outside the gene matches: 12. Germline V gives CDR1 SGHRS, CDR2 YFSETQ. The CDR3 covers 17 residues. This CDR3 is CASSVGSAGGGQETQYF. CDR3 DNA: TGCGCCAGCAGCGTTGGCAGCGCAGGGGGCGGCCAAGAGACCCAGTACTTC.

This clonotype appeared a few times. CDR3 coding DNA: TGTGCCAGCAGCTTATTGGGCGGGACCCCCCATGAGCAGTTCTTC. It yields the protein CASSLLGGTPHEQFF. The V and J genes are TRBV7-2 and TRBJ2-1; weak D call: TRBD2 (6 bases). V was pared by 2 bases and J by 8 bases, with 16 bases between. CDR1 SGHTA and CDR2 FQGNSA come from the germline V gene. The CDR3 has 15 amino acids. Using reference TRBV7-2 and TRBJ2-1 for the parts outside the CDR3, the full variable domain is GAGVSQSPSNKVTEKGKDVELRCDPISGHTALYWYRQSLGQGLEFLIYFQGNSAPDKSGLPSDRFSAERTGGSVSTLTIQRTQQEDSAVYLCASSLLGGTPHEQFFGPGTRLTVL.

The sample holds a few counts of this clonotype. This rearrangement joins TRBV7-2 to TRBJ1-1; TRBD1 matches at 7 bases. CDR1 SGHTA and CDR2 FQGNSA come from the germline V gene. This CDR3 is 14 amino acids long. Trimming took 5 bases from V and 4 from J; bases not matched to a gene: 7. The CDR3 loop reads CASSHRGRSTEAFF. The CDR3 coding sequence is TGTGCCAGCAGCCACAGGGGACGGAGCACTGAAGCTTTCTTT. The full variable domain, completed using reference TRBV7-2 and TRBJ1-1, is GAGVSQSPSNKVTEKGKDVELRCDPISGHTALYWYRQSLGQGLEFLIYFQGNSAPDKSGLPSDRFSAERTGGSVSTLTIQRTQQEDSAVYLCASSHRGRSTEAFFGQGTRLTVV.

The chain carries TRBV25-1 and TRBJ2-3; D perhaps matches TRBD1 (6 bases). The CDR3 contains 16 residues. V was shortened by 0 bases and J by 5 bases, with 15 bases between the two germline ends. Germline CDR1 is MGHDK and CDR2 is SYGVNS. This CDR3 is CASSEYSGHTGDTQYF. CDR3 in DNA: TGTGCCAGCAGTGAATATTCGGGACATACTGGAGATACGCAGTATTTT. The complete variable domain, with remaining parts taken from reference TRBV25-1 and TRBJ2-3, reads EADIYQTPRYLVIGTGKKITLECSQTMGHDKMYWYQQDPGMELHLIHYSYGVNSTEKGDLSSESTVSRIRTEHFPLTLESARPSHTSQYLCASSEYSGHTGDTQYFGPGTRLTVL.

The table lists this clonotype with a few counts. The CDR3, as DNA: TGCGCCAGCAGCCATGGCTTAATAGCGGGGATCTCGAACACCGGGGAGCTGTTTTTT. It encodes CASSHGLIAGISNTGELFF. The rearrangement uses TRBV5-1 and TRBJ2-2, with 8 bases that match TRBD2. There are 19 residues in the CDR3. V lost 4 bases to trimming and J lost 0 bases; unmatched junction nucleotides: 14. CDR1 and CDR2 (germline): SGHRS, YFSETQ. Full variable domain (remainder filled in from reference TRBV5-1 and TRBJ2-2): KAGVTQTPRYLIKTRGQQVTLSCSPISGHRSVSWYQQTPGQGLQFLFEYFSETQRNKGNFPGRFSGRQFSNSRSEMNVSTLELGDSALYLCASSHGLIAGISNTGELFFGEGSRLTVL.

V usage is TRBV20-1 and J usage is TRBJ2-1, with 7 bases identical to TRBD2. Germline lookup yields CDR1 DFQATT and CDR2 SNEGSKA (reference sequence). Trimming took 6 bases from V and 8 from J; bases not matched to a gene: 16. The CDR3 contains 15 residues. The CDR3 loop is CSAFTPGGVRDEQFF. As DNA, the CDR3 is TGCAGTGCCTTTACCCCGGGAGGAGTTAGGGATGAGCAGTTCTTC.

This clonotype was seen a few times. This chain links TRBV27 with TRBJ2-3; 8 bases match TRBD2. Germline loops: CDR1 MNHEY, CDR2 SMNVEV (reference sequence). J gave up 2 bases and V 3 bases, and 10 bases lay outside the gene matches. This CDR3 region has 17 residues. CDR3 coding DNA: TGTGCCAGCAGTTTGACCTTAGCGGGGCCCCCCACAGATACGCAGTATTTT. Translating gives CASSLTLAGPPTDTQYF.

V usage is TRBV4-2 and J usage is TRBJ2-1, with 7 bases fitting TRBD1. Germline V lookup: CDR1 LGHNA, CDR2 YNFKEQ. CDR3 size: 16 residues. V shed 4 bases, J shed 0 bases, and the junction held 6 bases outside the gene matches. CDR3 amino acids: CASSRNRGNSYNEQFF. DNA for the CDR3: TGTGCCAGCAGCCGGAACAGGGGCAACTCCTACAATGAGCAGTTCTTC.

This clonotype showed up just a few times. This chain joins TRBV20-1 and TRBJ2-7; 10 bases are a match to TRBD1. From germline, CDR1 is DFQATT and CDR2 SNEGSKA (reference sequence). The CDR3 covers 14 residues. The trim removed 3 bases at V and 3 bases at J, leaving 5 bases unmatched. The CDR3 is CSAREDRGVYEQYF. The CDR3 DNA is TGCAGTGCTAGGGAGGACAGGGGGGTCTACGAGCAGTACTTC.

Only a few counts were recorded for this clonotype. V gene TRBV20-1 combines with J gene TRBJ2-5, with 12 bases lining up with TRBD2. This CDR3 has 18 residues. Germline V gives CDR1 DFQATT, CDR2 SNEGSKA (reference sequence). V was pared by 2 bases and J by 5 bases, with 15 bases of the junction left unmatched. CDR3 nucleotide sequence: TGCAGTGCTAGACCTACTAGCGGGAGGCCCTCCTCCCTGGAGACCCAGTACTTC. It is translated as CSARPTSGRPSSLETQYF.

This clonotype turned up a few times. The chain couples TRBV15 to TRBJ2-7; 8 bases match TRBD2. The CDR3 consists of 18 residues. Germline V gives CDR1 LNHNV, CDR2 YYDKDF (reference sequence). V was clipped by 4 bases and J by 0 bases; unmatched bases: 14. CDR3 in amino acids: CATSKRPGLAGSSYEQYF. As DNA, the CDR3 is TGTGCCACCAGCAAGAGGCCCGGATTAGCGGGGAGCTCCTACGAGCAGTACTTC.

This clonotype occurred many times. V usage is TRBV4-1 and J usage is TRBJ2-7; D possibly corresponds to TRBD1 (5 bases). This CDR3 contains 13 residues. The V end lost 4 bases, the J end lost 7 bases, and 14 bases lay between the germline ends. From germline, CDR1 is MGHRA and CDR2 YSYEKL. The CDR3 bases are TGCGCCAGCAGCCCGCAGGGCCTTCGGGAGCAGTACTTC. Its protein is CASSPQGLREQYF.

The CDR3, as DNA: TGCAGTGCTAGAGATCCGGTTAAGGGGAATCCGACGGCCTACGAGCAGTACTTC. This encodes CSARDPVKGNPTAYEQYF. The V gene is TRBV20-1, the J gene TRBJ2-7; possible D gene TRBD1, 5 bases. V was shortened by 0 bases and J by 2 bases, with 23 bases between the two germline ends. Germline V gene data show CDR1 as DFQATT and CDR2 as SNEGSKA (reference sequence). CDR3 size: 18 residues.

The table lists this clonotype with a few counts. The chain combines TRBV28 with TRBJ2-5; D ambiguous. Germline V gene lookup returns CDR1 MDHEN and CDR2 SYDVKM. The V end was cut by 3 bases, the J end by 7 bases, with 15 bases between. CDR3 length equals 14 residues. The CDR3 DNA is TGTGCCAGCAGTTTTAATGGTGTGGTGGCGACCCAGTACTTC. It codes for CASSFNGVVATQYF.

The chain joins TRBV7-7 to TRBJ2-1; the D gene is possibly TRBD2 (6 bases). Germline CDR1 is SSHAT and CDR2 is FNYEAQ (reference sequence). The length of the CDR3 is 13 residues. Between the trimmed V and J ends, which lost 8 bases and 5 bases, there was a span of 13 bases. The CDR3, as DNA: TGTGCCAGCGGGGCGGGACGCAACAATGAGCAGTTCTTC. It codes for CASGAGRNNEQFF.

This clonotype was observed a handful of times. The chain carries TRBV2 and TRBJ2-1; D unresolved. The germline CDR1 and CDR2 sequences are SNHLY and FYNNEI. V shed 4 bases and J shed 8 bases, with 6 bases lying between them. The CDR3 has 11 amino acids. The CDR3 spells CASSVVHEQFF. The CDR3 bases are TGTGCCAGCAGTGTGGTCCATGAGCAGTTCTTC.

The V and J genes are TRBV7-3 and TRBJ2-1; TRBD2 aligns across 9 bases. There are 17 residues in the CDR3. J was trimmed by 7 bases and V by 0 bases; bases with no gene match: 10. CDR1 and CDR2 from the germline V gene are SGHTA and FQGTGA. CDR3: CASSLTLISAGGNEQFF. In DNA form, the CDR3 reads TGTGCCAGCAGCTTAACGTTAATATCAGCGGGAGGTAATGAGCAGTTCTTC.

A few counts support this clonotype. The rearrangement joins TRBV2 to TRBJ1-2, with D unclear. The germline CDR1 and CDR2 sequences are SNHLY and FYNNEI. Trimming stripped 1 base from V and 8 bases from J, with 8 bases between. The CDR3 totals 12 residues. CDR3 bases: TGTGCCAGCAGTGAAGGACGGTGGGGCTACACCTTC. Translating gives CASSEGRWGYTF.

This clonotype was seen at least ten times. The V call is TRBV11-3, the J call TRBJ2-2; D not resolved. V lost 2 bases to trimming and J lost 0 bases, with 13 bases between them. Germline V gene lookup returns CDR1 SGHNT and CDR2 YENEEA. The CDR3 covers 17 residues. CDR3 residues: CASSLTLPLSNTGELFF. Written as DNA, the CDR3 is TGTGCCAGCAGCTTAACTTTACCCCTTTCGAACACCGGGGAGCTGTTTTTT.

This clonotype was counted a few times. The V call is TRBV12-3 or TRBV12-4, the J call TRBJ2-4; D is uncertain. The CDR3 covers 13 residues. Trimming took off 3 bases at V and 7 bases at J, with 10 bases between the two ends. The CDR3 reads CASSLSKPNIQYF. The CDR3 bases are TGTGCCAGCAGTTTGTCTAAGCCGAACATTCAGTACTTC.

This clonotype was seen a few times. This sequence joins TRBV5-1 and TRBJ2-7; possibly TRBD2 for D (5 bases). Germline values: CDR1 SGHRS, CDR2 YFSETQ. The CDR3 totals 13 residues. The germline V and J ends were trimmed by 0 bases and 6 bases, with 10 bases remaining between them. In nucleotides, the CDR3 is TGCGCCAGCAGCTTGGCCGCGGGTCTCGAGCAGTACTTC. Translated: CASSLAAGLEQYF.